This T cell receptor (beta chain) was sequenced in a study of chemoradiotherapy in HPV16-positive cancers. Study-wide context: Candidate HPV-specific T-cell clones and common TCR motifs came from functional assays in a couple of HPV16-positive patients. Study-wide results and limits: For HPV16-positive patients, expanding HPV-responsive T cells associated with longer recurrence-free survival. During treatment, candidate HPV-specific clones and E7-related motifs expanded in tumor.

With respect to this clone: What it binds is not known.

V was shortened by 1 base and J by 10 bases, with 5 bases between the two germline ends. This CDR3 has 12 amino acids. From germline, CDR1 is LGHNA and CDR2 YSLEER. Data came from immunoSEQ multiplex PCR; TCRdb stores just in-frame clones and leaves some out. The sample has 900 to 1,200 clones, almost 85% seen once; the top ten hold about 9.1%. The V call is TRBV4-3, the J call TRBJ1-6; D is uncertain. The source material was tumor tissue, sampled from a patient who underwent chemoradiotherapy. The receptor was derived from a human donor with HPV-associated anogenital cancer. CDR3 nucleotides: TGCGCCAGCAGCCAAGGGGAATCACCCCTCCACTTT. This encodes CASSQGESPLHF.